This T cell receptor beta chain was found in a study of beta chain features in type 1 diabetes. General observations from the study: Type 1 diabetes patients had moderately but significantly shorter TCRB CDR3s in all four CD4+ subsets.

Sorted populations all had greater than 95% purity. This CDR3 has 13 residues. The ends were cut back, 5 bases at V and 1 base at J, with 6 bases in the middle. Per germline, CDR1 SGHTA and CDR2 FQGTGA. TCRB transcripts that were expressed got sequenced, as all of the isolated RNA had been reverse transcribed. The repertoire was sequenced with immunoSEQ multiplex PCR; TCRdb's copy has only in-frame clones and lacks some. The sample lists around 160,000 clones, about 9% occurring once. This clone turned up a few times. What it recognizes is unknown. The sequence was obtained from a woman younger than 45 with type 1 diabetes. Sequencing input: central memory CD4+ T cells from blood. V usage is TRBV7-3 and J usage is TRBJ1-3; no firm D call. As DNA, the CDR3 is TGTGCCAGCAGCCCTCTGTCTGGAAACACCATATATTTT. Encoded protein: CASSPLSGNTIYF.